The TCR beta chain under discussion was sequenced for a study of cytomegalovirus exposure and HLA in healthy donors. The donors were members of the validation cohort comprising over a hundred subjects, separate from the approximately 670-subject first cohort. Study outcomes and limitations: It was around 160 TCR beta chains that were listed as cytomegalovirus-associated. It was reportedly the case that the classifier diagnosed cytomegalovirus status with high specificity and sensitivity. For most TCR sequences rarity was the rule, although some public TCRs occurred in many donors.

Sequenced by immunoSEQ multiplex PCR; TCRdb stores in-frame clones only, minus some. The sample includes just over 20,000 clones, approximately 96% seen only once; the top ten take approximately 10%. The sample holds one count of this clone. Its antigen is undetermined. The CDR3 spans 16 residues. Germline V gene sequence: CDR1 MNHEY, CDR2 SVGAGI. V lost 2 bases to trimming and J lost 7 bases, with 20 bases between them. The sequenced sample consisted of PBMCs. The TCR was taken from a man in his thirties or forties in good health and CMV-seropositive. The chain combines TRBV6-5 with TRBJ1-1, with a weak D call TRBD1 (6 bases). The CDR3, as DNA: TGTGCCAGCAGTTACGTCGTAACAGGGAAGCCTAATGAAGCTTTCTTT. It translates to CASSYVVTGKPNEAFF.